This TCR beta chain came from a study of beta chain features in type 1 diabetes (dated by TCRdb to the late 2010s). Some background on the complete study: Mean age, gender distribution, total cell number and subset yield did not differ between patients and healthy donors. A total of 85 million to 140 million sorted cells were examined across all samples, and a strong correlation was observed between cell number per subset and RNA yield. The study compared the TCRB repertoires of sorted circulating CD4+ T cell subsets in recently diagnosed type 1 diabetes patients with those in matched healthy donors. Regulatory and stem cell-like memory subsets were obtained from only 8 patients and roughly 8 healthy donors, while naive and central memory subsets were obtained from all 30 or so donors.

The entire amount of isolated RNA was reverse transcribed using the High Capacity cDNA Reverse Transcription Kit, so the sequenced TCRB transcripts were expressed ones. Deep immunoSEQ sequencing was performed on naive, central memory and regulatory T cell samples, with an average of about 4 million total reads per sample. Sorted cells were lysed in RLT buffer, and RNA was extracted using DNase-treated RNeasy Micro or Mini kits according to cell number. Each cell subset was processed separately to prevent cross-contamination, with patient and healthy donor samples processed together. TCRB sequences were amplified from cDNA with the immunoSEQ multiplex PCR, producing 87-bp fragments spanning the CDR3 region. Amplicons were sequenced on the Illumina HiSeq platform. The original methods were these. PCR bias was computationally corrected using synthetic template baselines, reads within Hamming distance 2 were collapsed, and singletons that could not be merged were discarded. By aligning reads against IMGT, V, D and J genes, CDR3 length, and insertions or deletions at six rearrangement sites were assigned. Clonotype counts were normalized to sorted cell number within each subset before computing true diversity and Gini coefficients with the tcR R package. The overlap coefficient, calculated on TCRB nucleotide sequences, was used to quantify repertoire sharing. Drawn from immuneACCESS, this table holds only the in-frame rearrangements with V and J called that TCRdb kept. Clones are partly lost; checked studies trace under half to an unresolved V gene and leave the rest unexplained. Clone size and the V and J calls come from that table; the DNA yielded D and trimming. Across this sample there are a few hundred thousand clones, with 25% to 30% seen only once. The leading ten clones occupy under 5% of the sample.

What the work shows at the level of the full study, not this receptor alone: The naive, central memory and regulatory TCRB repertoires appeared to resemble one another more closely among patients than among healthy donors. Only small numbers of individuals were included in the HLA sub-analyses, which left unresolved whether HLA type had any influence on TCRB rearrangement. Fewer insertions and more nucleotide deletions at VDJ recombination sites were observed in patients with type 1 diabetes, implying thymic rearrangement abnormalities. Shorter templates might have been favored by PCR, but patient and control samples were amplified and corrected together, so both groups would have been affected equally by any skew. Because cDNA rather than genomic DNA was sequenced, highly expressing activated cells could have been over-represented, although no difference in activation and CD3 levels was found between groups. Type 1 diabetes patients showed a moderate but significant shortening of TCRB CDR3 length in all four CD4+ subsets.

Details on this clone: Its antigen target is currently unknown. No per-base quality is available; no much larger clone lies one base away.

According to the germline V gene, CDR1 reads ENHRY and CDR2 reads SYGVKD. The CDR3 starts with the cysteine, ends with the phenylalanine, and has 17 residues. The kept DNA is CDR3 alone, 51 bases in frame from the first base. V ends up 3 bases short and J 3 bases short, with an unmatched junction base count of 9. Each donor gave one peripheral blood draw, averaging roughly 120 mL, which was collected into heparinised tubes. Using a panel that included CD45RO, CCR7, CD25, CD127, CD95 and CD27, naive, central memory, regulatory and stem cell-like memory CD4+ T cells were sorted on a BD FACSAria II. Purity was above 95% for every sorted population. PBMCs were isolated immediately by Lymphoprep density gradient centrifugation and stained directly without culture. To minimize batch effects, samples were stained and sorted in pairs, one healthy donor with one patient per experiment.

The source material was central memory CD4+ T cells from blood. The rearranged chain carries TRBV10-3 and TRBJ1-3, with TRBD1 identical over 9 junction bases. This sequence originates from a man aged 25-40 years in good health. The CDR3 protein: CAISDPRQGEDGNTIYF. The bases are TGTGCCATCAGTGACCCGAGACAGGGGGAAGATGGAAACACCATATATTTT.